The 28 T cell receptor beta chains given below trace back to one sample, sequenced in a study of blood T cell repertoires in COVID-19. The repertoire was sequenced with immunoSEQ multiplex PCR; TCRdb's copy has only in-frame clones and lacks some. The profile shows roughly 240,000 clones, 82% of them singletons. The sequenced sample was peripheral blood. All receptors come from a woman in her seventies with acute or convalescent COVID-19.

The V gene is TRBV28, the J gene TRBJ2-7, with 7 positions matching TRBD1. The CDR3 spans 16 residues. Germline CDR1 MDHEN, CDR2 SYDVKM. J was trimmed by 5 bases and V by 3 bases; bases with no gene match: 13. Here the CDR3 reads CASSFSQNRGYHEQYF. The CDR3 region has the DNA TGTGCCAGCAGTTTTTCTCAGAACAGGGGCTACCACGAGCAGTACTTC.

This chain joins TRBV5-4 and TRBJ1-2, with TRBD1 matching 7 bases. This CDR3 is built from 15 residues. Germline CDR1 and CDR2: SGHNT and YYREEE (reference sequence). V trimming: 4 bases; J trimming: 3 bases; junction bases outside the gene matches: 9. CDR3 region: CASSVDRRGDYGYTF. CDR3 coding DNA: TGTGCCAGCAGCGTGGACAGGCGGGGGGACTATGGCTACACCTTC.

The genes are TRBV11-2 and TRBJ2-1, with D possibly matching TRBD1 (6 bases). CDR3 length equals 13 residues. Trimming took 5 bases from V and 4 from J, leaving 9 bases between them. CDR1 is SGHAT, CDR2 FQNNGV, per germline. CDR3 residues: CASSVQGYNEQFF. CDR3 nucleotide sequence: TGTGCCAGCAGCGTACAGGGATACAATGAGCAGTTCTTC.

V usage is TRBV7-2 and J usage is TRBJ1-2, with D perhaps TRBD1 (6 bases). This CDR3 spans 14 amino acids. Trimming took 5 bases from V and 10 from J, leaving 20 bases between them. In germline, CDR1 is SGHTA, CDR2 FQGNSA. The CDR3 region has the DNA TGTGCCAGCAGCCTGACCGGGACAAATAATGTCTACACCTTC. This encodes CASSLTGTNNVYTF.

The chain links TRBV27 to TRBJ2-7, with 8 bases identical to TRBD1. The CDR3 is 18 residues long. CDR1 and CDR2 from the germline V gene are MNHEY and SMNVEV (reference sequence). V lost 1 base, J lost 5 bases, and 16 bases stayed unmatched. The CDR3 bases are TGTGCCAGCAGTTTATTCCTCCTCCCGGGACAGGAACGAAACGAGCAGTACTTC. Protein: CASSLFLLPGQERNEQYF.

The genes are TRBV6-5 and TRBJ1-1, with 7 bases identical to TRBD1. The CDR3 consists of 13 residues. V lost 6 bases and J lost 3; bases outside the gene matches: 4. The germline CDR1 and CDR2 sequences are MNHEY and SVGAGI. CDR3 in DNA: TGTGCCAGCAGGGACAGGAGGGACACTGAAGCTTTCTTT. The encoded protein is CASRDRRDTEAFF.

J is TRBJ1-5 and V is TRBV18; 8 nucleotides match TRBD1. From germline, CDR1 is KGHSH and CDR2 LQKENI. Unmatched junction bases numbered 14, after V lost 4 bases and J lost 6 bases. CDR3 length equals 17 residues. The DNA for the CDR3 is TGTGCCAGCTCACGGGCAGGGGGCCACGGATCTTTTCAGCCCCAGCATTTT. Amino acid sequence: CASSRAGGHGSFQPQHF.

The V call is TRBV5-1, the J call TRBJ1-4, with 7 bases fitting TRBD1. Trimming at V came to 7 bases and at J to 0 bases, leaving 6 bases not matched to a gene. Germline CDR1 and CDR2: SGHRS and YFSETQ. The CDR3 loop spans 15 amino acids. In DNA form, the CDR3 reads TGCGCCAGCGGAGGAACAGGGGCAACTAATGAAAAACTGTTTTTT. Its protein product is CASGGTGATNEKLFF.

This sequence joins TRBV3-1 (or the pseudogene TRBV3-2) and TRBJ1-5; the D gene is possibly TRBD1 (5 bases). The CDR3 consists of 16 residues. The V and J ends lost 2 bases and 5 bases respectively, with 16 bases between them. CDR1 and CDR2 (germline): LGHDT, YNNKEL (reference sequence). Here the CDR3 reads CASSQQRTGFDQPQHF. In DNA form, the CDR3 reads TGTGCCAGCAGCCAACAACGAACAGGTTTTGATCAGCCCCAGCATTTT.

This CDR3 is CASSLQGSTGNTIYF. For the CDR3, the DNA is TGCGCCAGCAGCTTACAGGGTAGTACTGGAAACACCATATATTTT. The gene calls are TRBV5-1 and TRBJ1-3; D perhaps matches TRBD1 (6 bases). The germline V gene encodes CDR1 SGHRS and CDR2 YFSETQ. The CDR3 has 15 residues. Trimming removed 2 bases at V and 2 bases at J, with 11 bases between. Together with reference TRBV5-1 and TRBJ1-3, the CDR3 gives the full variable domain: KAGVTQTPRYLIKTRGQQVTLSCSPISGHRSVSWYQQTPGQGLQFLFEYFSETQRNKGNFPGRFSGRQFSNSRSEMNVSTLELGDSALYLCASSLQGSTGNTIYFGEGSWLTVV.

CDR3 sequence (DNA): TGTGCCAGCAGCTTAGAGGCTAGCTTTGTATACAATGAGCAGTTCTTC. This translates into CASSLEASFVYNEQFF. The chain has TRBV7-9 and TRBJ2-1, with D maybe TRBD2 (5 bases). Germline CDR1 SEHNR, CDR2 FQNEAQ (reference sequence). CDR3 length equals 16 residues. Trimming left V 1 base short and J 4 bases short, with 14 bases between.

The genes are TRBV11-2 and TRBJ2-7; TRBD1 matches at 8 bases. V was pared by 4 bases and J by 2 bases, with 10 bases of the junction left unmatched. Per germline, CDR1 SGHAT and CDR2 FQNNGV. The CDR3 extends over 16 amino acids. The CDR3 is CASSSFTGGKTYEQYF. For the CDR3, the DNA is TGTGCCAGCAGCTCATTTACAGGGGGAAAAACCTACGAGCAGTACTTC.

The chain uses TRBV5-4 and TRBJ2-3; D is perhaps TRBD2 (5 bases). Germline V gene sequence: CDR1 SGHNT, CDR2 YYREEE (reference sequence). The CDR3 has 15 residues. V was clipped by 2 bases and J by 0 bases, with 10 bases between them. CDR3 in amino acids: CASSFTGSSTDTQYF. CDR3 bases: TGTGCCAGCAGCTTTACGGGGTCTAGCACAGATACGCAGTATTTT.

The V gene is TRBV27, the J gene TRBJ1-2; D not certain. Trimming removed 6 bases at V and 3 bases at J, with 8 bases between. Germline CDR1 MNHEY, CDR2 SMNVEV (reference sequence). CDR3 length: 12 residues. CDR3 nucleotides: TGTGCCAGCAGAACAGCTGACTATGGCTACACCTTC. Its protein is CASRTADYGYTF.

The rearrangement uses TRBV7-2 and TRBJ2-7, with 7 bases fitting TRBD1. Trimming took 4 bases from V and 8 from J; bases not matched to a gene: 5. This CDR3 has 12 amino acids. Germline V gene lookup returns CDR1 SGHTA and CDR2 FQGNSA. The CDR3 DNA sequence: TGTGCCAGCAGCTCCGCAGGGGGTAAGCAGTACTTC. Translated, it gives CASSSAGGKQYF. The complete variable domain, with remaining parts taken from reference TRBV7-2 and TRBJ2-7, reads GAGVSQSPSNKVTEKGKDVELRCDPISGHTALYWYRQSLGQGLEFLIYFQGNSAPDKSGLPSDRFSAERTGGSVSTLTIQRTQQEDSAVYLCASSSAGGKQYFGPGTRLTVT.

The chain employs TRBV30 and TRBJ2-7, with D maybe TRBD2 (6 bases). Germline lookup yields CDR1 GTSNPN and CDR2 SVGIG (reference sequence). The CDR3 is 12 amino acids. V shed 5 bases and J shed 2 bases, with 10 bases lying between them. CDR3 bases: TGTGCCTGGGCCGGGAGCGCCTACGAGCAGTACTTC. Protein product: CAWAGSAYEQYF.

This chain joins TRBV19 and TRBJ2-7; D is possibly TRBD1 (6 bases). The CDR3 loop spans 12 amino acids. In germline, CDR1 is LNHDA, CDR2 SQIVND (reference sequence). Trimming took off 6 bases at V and 10 bases at J, with 16 bases between the two ends. CDR3 sequence reads: CASSELQGRQYF. The CDR3, as DNA: TGTGCCAGTAGCGAATTACAGGGTCGACAGTACTTC. The variable domain in full, with the rest retrieved from reference TRBV19 and TRBJ2-7, is DGGITQSPKYLFRKEGQNVTLSCEQNLNHDAMYWYRQDPGQGLRLIYYSQIVNDFQKGDIAEGYSVSREKKESFPLTVTSAQKNPTAFYLCASSELQGRQYFGPGTRLTVT.

The rearrangement links TRBV28 to TRBJ2-4; 9 positions agree with TRBD2. The V and J ends lost 4 bases and 6 bases, in that order; junction bases with no gene match: 10. CDR1 and CDR2 from the germline V gene are MDHEN and SYDVKM. This CDR3 is 16 amino acids long. CDR3 DNA sequence: TGTGCCAGCAGTTACCAGCGGGGGGCTACCCTAAACATTCAGTACTTC. This sequence encodes CASSYQRGATLNIQYF.

The chain links TRBV24-1 to TRBJ2-4, with a weak D call TRBD2 (5 bases). This CDR3 contains 13 residues. V was shortened by 9 bases and J by 4 bases, with 12 bases between the two germline ends. In germline, CDR1 is KGHDR, CDR2 SFDVKD. The DNA for the CDR3 is TGTGCCACCTCGATGAGCGGTAAAAACATTCAGTACTTC. Its translation: CATSMSGKNIQYF.

The chain is built from TRBV12-5 and TRBJ1-5; 10 nucleotides align to TRBD1. The CDR3 covers 17 residues. Germline loops: CDR1 LGHNT, CDR2 FRNRAP. V lost 3 bases and J lost 4; bases outside the gene matches: 9. The CDR3 protein is CASGFPRDRGLNQPQHF. For the CDR3, the DNA is TGTGCTAGTGGTTTCCCCCGGGACAGGGGCCTTAATCAGCCCCAGCATTTT.

The V gene is TRBV5-1, the J gene TRBJ2-7; 9 bases are shared with TRBD1. There are 14 residues in the CDR3. Germline lookup yields CDR1 SGHRS and CDR2 YFSETQ. V lost 3 bases and J lost 5; bases outside the gene matches: 6. The DNA for the CDR3 is TGCGCCAGCAGCTCCCAACAGGGGGCCGACGAGCAGTACTTC. It yields the protein CASSSQQGADEQYF.

The CDR3 here is CASSLDRDETQYF. CDR3 DNA sequence: TGTGCCAGCAGCTTGGACAGGGATGAGACCCAGTACTTC. V is TRBV5-4 and J is TRBJ2-5; possible D gene TRBD1, 6 bases. CDR3 size: 13 residues. Looked up from germline, CDR1 is SGHNT and CDR2 is YYREEE (reference sequence). The ends were cut back, 0 bases at V and 5 bases at J, with 8 bases in the middle.

The genes are TRBV10-3 and TRBJ2-7; 10 nucleotides line up with TRBD1. The J segment lost 4 bases and the V segment lost 2 bases, leaving 2 bases of the junction unmatched. In germline, CDR1 is ENHRY, CDR2 SYGVKD. The CDR3 contains 14 residues. This chain's CDR3 is CAISEGGQGYEQYF. CDR3 DNA sequence: TGTGCCATCAGTGAGGGGGGACAGGGGTACGAGCAGTACTTC.

The chain uses TRBV5-1 and TRBJ1-3; weak D call: TRBD1 (5 bases). Looked up from germline, CDR1 is SGHRS and CDR2 is YFSETQ. With 4 bases removed from V and 0 bases from J, the gap between germline ends came to 8 bases. The CDR3 loop spans 14 amino acids. CDR3 in DNA: TGCGCCAGCAGCCTGGACACCTCTGGAAACACCATATATTTT. Translation gives CASSLDTSGNTIYF.

V gene TRBV6-5 combines with J gene TRBJ1-1, with 9 bases identical to TRBD1. Germline CDR1 is MNHEY and CDR2 is SVGAGI. The ends lost 7 bases at V and 5 bases at J; junction bases unmatched: 8. The CDR3 consists of 14 residues. The CDR3 bases are TGTGCCAGCAACCCGGGACAGGGAAAAACTGAAGCTTTCTTT. Translated: CASNPGQGKTEAFF.

The chain joins TRBV4-2 to TRBJ1-1; D is perhaps TRBD1 (6 bases). The CDR3 is made up of 15 amino acids. V was shortened by 6 bases and J by 2 bases, with 16 bases between the two germline ends. Germline V gene lookup returns CDR1 LGHNA and CDR2 YNFKEQ. The CDR3 loop reads CASRKVQGVNTEAFF. CDR3 DNA: TGTGCCAGCAGGAAGGTACAGGGAGTCAACACTGAAGCTTTCTTT.

The chain carries TRBV19 and TRBJ1-2; 8 bases align to TRBD1. The J segment lost 4 bases and the V segment lost 1 base, leaving 8 bases of the junction unmatched. This CDR3 has 16 residues. Germline V gives CDR1 LNHDA, CDR2 SQIVND (reference sequence). CDR3 nucleotide sequence: TGTGCCAGTAGTATAGGCCCCGGACAGGGCCCCTATGGCTACACCTTC. Translating gives CASSIGPGQGPYGYTF.

This clone was counted a single time. The V and J genes are TRBV7-9 and TRBJ1-1; the D is unclear. This CDR3 region has 14 residues. In germline, CDR1 is SEHNR, CDR2 FQNEAQ (reference sequence). V lost 1 base, J lost 4 bases, and 10 bases lay in between. CDR3 sequence reads: CASSLGRLRTEAFF. Here the CDR3 DNA reads TGTGCCAGCAGCTTAGGGCGACTTCGCACTGAAGCTTTCTTT.